This T cell receptor beta chain was recovered during a study of blood T cell repertoires in COVID-19. Assay used: immunoSEQ multiplex PCR; TCRdb lists only in-frame clones, some missing. The profile shows over 200,000 clones, roughly 90% of them singletons. Self-reported history from a screening survey and questionnaire set each donor's cohort. CDR1 and CDR2 (germline): MDHEN, SYDVKM. The V segment lost 3 bases and the J segment 1 base; nucleotides outside the gene matches: 11. The CDR3 totals 17 residues. The sequenced material came from PBMCs or T cells enriched from blood (not recorded which). The sequence was obtained from a man aged 18 to 29 with acute COVID-19. The V and J genes are TRBV28 and TRBJ1-1, with 7 bases identical to TRBD1. This chain's CDR3 is CASSLSRWGTENTEAFF. Written as DNA, the CDR3 is TGTGCCAGCAGTTTGAGCCGGTGGGGGACAGAGAACACTGAAGCTTTCTTT. Complete variable domain (other parts from reference TRBV28 and TRBJ1-1): DVKVTQSSRYLVKRTGEKVFLECVQDMDHENMFWYRQDPGLGLRLIYFSYDVKMKEKGDIPEGYSVSREKKERFSLILESASTNQTSMYLCASSLSRWGTENTEAFFGQGTRLTVV.